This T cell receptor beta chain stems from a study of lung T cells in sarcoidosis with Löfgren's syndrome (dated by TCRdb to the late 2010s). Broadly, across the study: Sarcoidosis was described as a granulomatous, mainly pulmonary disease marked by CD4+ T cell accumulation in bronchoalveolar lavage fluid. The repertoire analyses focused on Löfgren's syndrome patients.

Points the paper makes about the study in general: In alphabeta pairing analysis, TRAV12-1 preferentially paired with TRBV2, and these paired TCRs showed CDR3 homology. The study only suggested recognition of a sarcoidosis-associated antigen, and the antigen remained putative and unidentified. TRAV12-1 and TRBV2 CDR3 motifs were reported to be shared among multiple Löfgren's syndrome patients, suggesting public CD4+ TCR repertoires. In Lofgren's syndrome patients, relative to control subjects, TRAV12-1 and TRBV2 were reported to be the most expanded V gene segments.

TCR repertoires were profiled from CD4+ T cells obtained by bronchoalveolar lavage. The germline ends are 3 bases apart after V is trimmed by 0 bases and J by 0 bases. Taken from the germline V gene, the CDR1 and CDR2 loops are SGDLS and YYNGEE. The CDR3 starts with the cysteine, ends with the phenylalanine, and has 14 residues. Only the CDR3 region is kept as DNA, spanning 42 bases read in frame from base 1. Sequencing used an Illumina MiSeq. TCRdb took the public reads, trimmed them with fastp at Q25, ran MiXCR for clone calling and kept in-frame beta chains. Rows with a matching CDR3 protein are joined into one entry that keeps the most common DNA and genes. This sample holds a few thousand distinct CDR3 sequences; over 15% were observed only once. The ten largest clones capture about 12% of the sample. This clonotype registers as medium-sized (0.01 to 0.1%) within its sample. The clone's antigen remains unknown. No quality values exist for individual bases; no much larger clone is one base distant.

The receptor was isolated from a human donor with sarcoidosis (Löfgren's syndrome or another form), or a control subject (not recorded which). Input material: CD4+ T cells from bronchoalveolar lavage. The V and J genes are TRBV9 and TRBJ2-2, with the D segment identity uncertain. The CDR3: CASSVDSNTGELFF. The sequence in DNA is TGTGCCAGCAGCGTAGATTCGAACACCGGGGAGCTGTTTTTT. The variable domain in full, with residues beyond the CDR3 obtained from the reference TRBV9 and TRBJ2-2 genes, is DSGVTQTPKHLITATGQRVTLRCSPRSGDLSVYWYQQSLDQGLQFLIQYYNGEERAKGNILERFSAQQFPDLHSELNLSSLELGDSALYFCASSVDSNTGELFFGEGSRLTVL.